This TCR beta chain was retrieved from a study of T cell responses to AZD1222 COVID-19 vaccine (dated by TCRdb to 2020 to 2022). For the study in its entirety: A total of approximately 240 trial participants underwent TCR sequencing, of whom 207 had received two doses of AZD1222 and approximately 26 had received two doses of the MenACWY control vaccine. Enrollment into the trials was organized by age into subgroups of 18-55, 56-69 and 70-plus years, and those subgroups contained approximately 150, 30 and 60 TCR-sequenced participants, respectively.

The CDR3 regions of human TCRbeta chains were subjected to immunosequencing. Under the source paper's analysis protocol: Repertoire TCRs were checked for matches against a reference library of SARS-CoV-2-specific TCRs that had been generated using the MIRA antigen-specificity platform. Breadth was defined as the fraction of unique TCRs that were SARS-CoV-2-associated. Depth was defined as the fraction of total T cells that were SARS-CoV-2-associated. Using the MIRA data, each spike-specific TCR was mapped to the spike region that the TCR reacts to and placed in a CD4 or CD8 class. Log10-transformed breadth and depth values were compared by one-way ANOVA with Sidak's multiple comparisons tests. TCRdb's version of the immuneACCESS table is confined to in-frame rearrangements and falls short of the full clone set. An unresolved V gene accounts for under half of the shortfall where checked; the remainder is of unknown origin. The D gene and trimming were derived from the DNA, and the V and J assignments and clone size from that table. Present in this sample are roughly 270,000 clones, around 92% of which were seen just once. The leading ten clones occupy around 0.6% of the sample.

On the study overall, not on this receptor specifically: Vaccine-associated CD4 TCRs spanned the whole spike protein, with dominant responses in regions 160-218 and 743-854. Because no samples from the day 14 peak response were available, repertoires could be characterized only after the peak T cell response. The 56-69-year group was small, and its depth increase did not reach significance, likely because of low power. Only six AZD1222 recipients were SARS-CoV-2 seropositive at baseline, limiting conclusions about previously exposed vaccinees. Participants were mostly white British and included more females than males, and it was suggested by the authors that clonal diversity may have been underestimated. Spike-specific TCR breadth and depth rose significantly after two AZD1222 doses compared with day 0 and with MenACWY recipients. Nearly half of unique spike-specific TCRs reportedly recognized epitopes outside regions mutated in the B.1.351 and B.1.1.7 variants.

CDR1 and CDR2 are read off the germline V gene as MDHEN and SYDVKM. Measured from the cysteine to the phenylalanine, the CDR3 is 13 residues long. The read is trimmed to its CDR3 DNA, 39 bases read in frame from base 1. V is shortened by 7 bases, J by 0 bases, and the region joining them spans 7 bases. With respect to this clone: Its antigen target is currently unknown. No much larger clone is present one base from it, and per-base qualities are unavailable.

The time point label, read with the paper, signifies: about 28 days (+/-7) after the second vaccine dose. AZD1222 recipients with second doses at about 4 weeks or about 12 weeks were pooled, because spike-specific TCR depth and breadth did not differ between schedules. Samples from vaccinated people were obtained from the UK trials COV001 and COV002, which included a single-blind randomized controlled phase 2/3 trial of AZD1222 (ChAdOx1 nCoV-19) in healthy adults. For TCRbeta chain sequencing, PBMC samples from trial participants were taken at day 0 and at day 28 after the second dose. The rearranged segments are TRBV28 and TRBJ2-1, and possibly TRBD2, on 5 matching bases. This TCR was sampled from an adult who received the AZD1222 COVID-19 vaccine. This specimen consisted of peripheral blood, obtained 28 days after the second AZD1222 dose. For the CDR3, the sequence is CASTRDSYNEQFF. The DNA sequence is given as TGTGCCAGCACCCGGGACTCCTACAATGAGCAGTTCTTC.